The source of this TCR beta chain is a study of response to subunit inactivated influenza vaccine. Study conclusions and caveats: It was suggested by the authors that few new T cells are recruited by each seasonal influenza vaccination.

TCRdb independently ran MiXCR on the RT-PCR reads; one entry per CDR3 protein. Among 550,000 to 600,000 distinct CDR3 sequences listed, 10% to 15% were seen once. The germline V and J ends were trimmed by 11 bases and 7 bases, with 20 bases remaining between them. The CDR3 consists of 13 residues. Details on this clonotype: Its antigen is currently unknown.

Sequencing used PBMCs from blood, obtained on the day of vaccination. The chain carries TRBV12-3 or TRBV12-4 and TRBJ1-2; D may be TRBD1 (5 bases). This sequence was found in a man aged 45 to 65 who received an inactivated influenza vaccine. DNA for the CDR3: TGTGCCGCAAACACCCTGGGGGGTGGTGGCTACACCTTC. As protein: CAANTLGGGGYTF.